This TCR beta chain appears in the sequencing data of a study of glioma-infiltrating T cells. From germline, CDR1 is SQVTM and CDR2 ANQGSEA. The CDR3 covers 13 residues. J was trimmed by 6 bases and V by 2 bases; bases with no gene match: 6. TCR alpha and beta CDR3 regions were amplified from RNA using iRepertoire nested multiplex PCR. TCRdb called the multiplex PCR reads again in MiXCR, with one record for every CDR3 protein. The repertoire holds fewer than 90,000 distinct CDR3 sequences, approximately 22% seen once, with 5.5% to 7.5% in the top ten. This clonotype has a count of ten or more. Material: glioma tissue, nonneoplastic brain tissue, or PBMCs (not recorded which). The sequence came from a human donor with low-grade glioma or glioblastoma, undergoing nonglioma brain surgery, or in good health (not recorded which). This chain connects TRBV29-1 to TRBJ1-2, with TRBD1 matching 7 bases. The chain's CDR3 is CSVELGQTDGYTF. The CDR3 DNA is TGCAGCGTTGAATTGGGACAGACGGATGGCTACACCTTC. The full variable domain, with the rest looked up from reference TRBV29-1 and TRBJ1-2, is SAVISQKPSRDICQRGTSLTIQCQVDSQVTMMFWYRQQPGQSLTLIATANQGSEATYESGFVIDKFPISRPNLTFSTLTVSNMSPEDSSIYLCSVELGQTDGYTFGSGTRLTVV.